The next 30 T cell receptor beta chains were all read from a single sample in a study of Tregs in tolerant kidney transplant recipients. Libraries were prepared by immunoSEQ multiplex PCR; TCRdb keeps only in-frame clonotypes and omits some of them. This table has hundreds of thousands of clones, about 80% appearing once. The sequenced sample consisted of CD4+ T cells from blood. The receptors were sampled from a human donor in good health.

V usage is TRBV5-4 and J usage is TRBJ1-2; TRBD1 agrees at 9 bases. Germline assignment: CDR1 SGHNT and CDR2 YYREEE (reference sequence). Unmatched junction bases numbered 10, after V lost 4 bases and J lost 3 bases. The length of the CDR3 is 16 residues. The CDR3 DNA is TGTGCCAGCAGCCGGGACAGGGAATCGGTCTACTATGGCTACACCTTC. Encoded protein: CASSRDRESVYYGYTF.

This chain connects TRBV5-1 to TRBJ2-2; 7 nucleotides line up with TRBD1. Germline trimming cut 4 bases from V and 4 bases from J; bases unmatched to any gene: 7. This CDR3 spans 15 amino acids. Germline V gene lookup returns CDR1 SGHRS and CDR2 YFSETQ. Here the CDR3 reads CASSRQGSVTGELFF. In DNA form, the CDR3 reads TGCGCCAGCAGCAGACAGGGTTCCGTCACCGGGGAGCTGTTTTTT.

The genes are TRBV11-3 and TRBJ2-5, with a tentative D call TRBD2 (6 bases). This CDR3 region has 13 residues. Germline CDR1 SGHNT, CDR2 YENEEA. V lost 5 bases and J lost 5, with 12 bases in between. The CDR3 reads CASSPGGRETQYF. CDR3 bases: TGTGCCAGCAGCCCTGGAGGGCGGGAGACCCAGTACTTC.

This chain joins TRBV2 and TRBJ2-3; 13 positions agree with TRBD2. This CDR3 is 15 amino acids long. Germline CDR1 SNHLY, CDR2 FYNNEI. V shed 8 bases, J shed 2 bases, and the junction held 4 bases outside the gene matches. The DNA for the CDR3 is TGTGCCAGCGGCGGACTAGCGGGGGTCACAGATACGCAGTATTTT. Its protein product is CASGGLAGVTDTQYF.

The genes are TRBV29-1 and TRBJ1-2; D may be TRBD1 (5 bases). Germline assignment: CDR1 SQVTM and CDR2 ANQGSEA. The CDR3 runs 13 residues. V was trimmed by 0 bases and J by 9 bases, leaving 14 bases between them. CDR3 region: CSVEDWQGMSYTF. Written as DNA, the CDR3 is TGCAGCGTTGAAGATTGGCAGGGTATGAGCTACACCTTC.

The chain combines TRBV6-5 with TRBJ2-6; TRBD1 might be the D (6 bases). Germline lookup yields CDR1 MNHEY and CDR2 SVGAGI. This CDR3 spans 15 amino acids. Deletions cut 6 bases from V and 3 bases from J, with 12 bases between. The CDR3 sequence: CASRHPTGGANVLTF. The CDR3 nucleotides are TGTGCCAGCAGGCATCCGACAGGTGGGGCCAACGTCCTGACTTTC.

The rearrangement links TRBV5-1 to TRBJ2-5, with D possibly being TRBD2 (7 bases). This CDR3 is 13 amino acids long. V was trimmed by 7 bases and J by 6 bases, leaving 16 bases between them. Germline lookup yields CDR1 SGHRS and CDR2 YFSETQ. This CDR3 reads CASSEPGGQTQYF. Written as DNA, the CDR3 is TGCGCCAGCTCAGAGCCGGGGGGCCAGACCCAGTACTTC.

V and J are TRBV6-5 and TRBJ2-3; a weak D match, TRBD1 (5 bases). The V end was cut by 6 bases, the J end by 2 bases, with 9 bases between. CDR3 length: 13 residues. Germline loops: CDR1 MNHEY, CDR2 SVGAGI. Written as DNA, the CDR3 is TGTGCCAGCAGGGGGCCCACCACAGATACGCAGTATTTT. This translates into CASRGPTTDTQYF.

The chain combines TRBV2 with TRBJ1-3; D gene unclear. Germline V gene sequence: CDR1 SNHLY, CDR2 FYNNEI. V lost 0 bases and J 5 bases, leaving 8 bases between the germline ends. The CDR3 is 14 amino acids. The CDR3 bases are TGTGCCAGCAGTGAAGCGCATCTTCGAAACACCATATATTTT. Translating gives CASSEAHLRNTIYF.

This clone was seen more than once but under ten times. V gene TRBV7-6 combines with J gene TRBJ1-5; D possibly corresponds to TRBD1 (5 bases). The germline V gene encodes CDR1 SGHVS and CDR2 FNYEAQ. Trimming cost V 5 bases and J 1 base, with 12 bases left between them. The CDR3 has 15 amino acids. The CDR3 is CASSAVGGSNQPQHF. In nucleotides, the CDR3 is TGTGCCAGCAGCGCAGTCGGGGGAAGCAATCAGCCCCAGCATTTT.

This rearrangement joins TRBV5-1 to TRBJ2-3; 7 bases line up with TRBD2. Germline V lookup: CDR1 SGHRS, CDR2 YFSETQ. V was clipped by 4 bases and J by 3 bases; unmatched bases: 8. The CDR3 consists of 15 residues. The CDR3 coding sequence is TGCGCCAGCAGCCCGGGACTACAGACGACAGATACGCAGTATTTT. This encodes CASSPGLQTTDTQYF.

CDR3: CASSLDSPFYEQYF. The CDR3, as DNA: TGTGCCAGCAGCTTAGATTCCCCATTCTACGAGCAGTACTTC. The rearrangement links TRBV11-2 to TRBJ2-7; D gene uncertain. V was clipped by 0 bases and J by 3 bases, with 9 bases between them. CDR1 and CDR2 (germline): SGHAT, FQNNGV. CDR3 length: 14 residues.

The V call is TRBV14, the J call TRBJ2-1; 7 bases match TRBD1. CDR1 and CDR2 from the germline V gene are SGHDN and FVKESK. This CDR3 comprises 17 residues. V lost 1 base, J lost 7 bases, and 13 bases stayed unmatched. CDR3 in amino acids: CASSQGGWTGSGNEQFF. DNA for the CDR3: TGTGCCAGCAGCCAAGGCGGGTGGACAGGATCGGGGAATGAGCAGTTCTTC.

The chain uses TRBV5-1 and TRBJ2-7; 11 positions match TRBD1. V gave up 2 bases and J gave up 4 bases; unmatched junction bases: 5. Germline V gene lookup returns CDR1 SGHRS and CDR2 YFSETQ. CDR3 length equals 15 residues. For the CDR3, the DNA is TGCGCCAGCAGCTTCTGGACAGGGGGCATATACGAGCAGTACTTC. Protein product: CASSFWTGGIYEQYF.

This clone was seen just once. V is TRBV5-1 and J is TRBJ1-1, with D maybe TRBD1 (5 bases). The CDR3 loop spans 15 amino acids. Germline CDR1 reads SGHRS; CDR2 reads YFSETQ. V was trimmed by 2 bases and J by 4 bases, leaving 15 bases between them. CDR3 sequence reads: CASSLRPGRGTEAFF. The CDR3, as DNA: TGCGCCAGCAGCTTAAGGCCGGGACGGGGCACTGAAGCTTTCTTT.

The chain joins TRBV6-5 to TRBJ2-3; D is undetermined. The V and J ends lost 9 bases and 0 bases respectively, with 7 bases between them. Germline V CDR1 and CDR2: MNHEY, SVGAGI. The CDR3 length is 12 residues. For the CDR3, the DNA is TGTGCCAGTAAGAGTAGCACAGATACGCAGTATTTT. Encoded protein: CASKSSTDTQYF.

The chain carries TRBV18 and TRBJ1-3, with D possibly being TRBD1 (5 bases). The CDR3 covers 16 residues. V lost 3 bases and J lost 0, with 12 bases in between. Germline assignment: CDR1 KGHSH and CDR2 LQKENI. In DNA, the CDR3 is TGTGCCAGCTCACCTCGGGGGACTAACTCTGGAAACACCATATATTTT. Protein: CASSPRGTNSGNTIYF.

The V and J genes are TRBV7-2 and TRBJ1-1; 8 bases align to TRBD1. The V and J ends lost 5 bases and 11 bases, in that order; junction bases with no gene match: 13. Germline V gene sequence: CDR1 SGHTA, CDR2 FQGNSA. The CDR3 is 14 amino acids. The CDR3 is CASSTTGGNLGAFF. The CDR3 DNA is TGTGCCAGCAGCACAACAGGGGGAAACCTGGGGGCTTTCTTT.

The rearrangement links TRBV19 to TRBJ1-4, with 9 positions matching TRBD1. There are 14 residues in the CDR3. CDR1 LNHDA and CDR2 SQIVND come from the germline V gene (reference sequence). The ends lost 4 bases at V and 12 bases at J; junction bases unmatched: 9. CDR3 in DNA: TGTGCCAGTAGTAGTAGGGGACAGGGTGGAGAACTGTTTTTT. It codes for CASSSRGQGGELFF.

V and J are TRBV6-5 and TRBJ2-2; 10 nucleotides line up with TRBD2. J gave up 2 bases and V 6 bases, and 3 bases lay outside the gene matches. The CDR3 is made up of 15 amino acids. CDR1 and CDR2 (germline): MNHEY, SVGAGI. The CDR3 is CASRSGGANTGELFF. For the CDR3, the DNA is TGTGCCAGCAGAAGCGGGGGGGCAAACACCGGGGAGCTGTTTTTT.

The rearrangement uses TRBV19 and TRBJ1-1, with D perhaps TRBD1 (6 bases). This CDR3 has 13 amino acids. CDR1 is LNHDA, CDR2 SQIVND, per germline (reference sequence). With 4 bases removed from V and 1 base from J, the gap between germline ends came to 7 bases. CDR3 region: CASSRGQNTEAFF. For the CDR3, the DNA is TGTGCCAGTAGTAGGGGACAGAACACTGAAGCTTTCTTT.

The rearrangement joins TRBV2 to TRBJ2-4; D unclear. The germline V gene has CDR1 SNHLY and CDR2 FYNNEI. The V gene lost 4 bases and the J gene lost 1 base, with 8 bases spanning the gap. The CDR3 has 14 amino acids. In nucleotides, the CDR3 is TGTGCCAGCAGTGGCCCCCTGGCCAAAAACATTCAGTACTTC. Its translation: CASSGPLAKNIQYF.

The table lists this clone with a few counts. The rearrangement links TRBV6-6 to TRBJ1-6, with D possibly being TRBD1 (5 bases). This CDR3 has 12 residues. V was clipped by 6 bases and J by 8 bases, with 8 bases between them. The V gene's germline CDR1 is MNHNY and CDR2 SVGAGI (reference sequence). CDR3 sequence (DNA): TGTGCCAGCAGCAGCAGGGATTCACCCCTCCACTTT. Encoded protein: CASSSRDSPLHF.

The gene calls are TRBV18 and TRBJ2-2; 7 nucleotides line up with TRBD2. J was trimmed by 0 bases and V by 6 bases; bases with no gene match: 7. The CDR3 covers 16 residues. CDR1 is KGHSH and CDR2 is LQKENI in the germline V gene. The CDR3 here is CASSVSSGANTGELFF. As DNA, the CDR3 is TGTGCCAGCTCCGTTTCGAGCGGGGCGAACACCGGGGAGCTGTTTTTT.

This sequence joins TRBV29-1 and TRBJ1-4; maybe TRBD1 (5 bases). The CDR3 runs to 14 residues. Between the trimmed V and J ends, which lost 6 bases and 2 bases, there was a span of 13 bases. Germline assignment: CDR1 SQVTM and CDR2 ANQGSEA. DNA of the CDR3: TGCAGCGTCCCGGACACAGTTACTAATGAAAAACTGTTTTTT. Translation: CSVPDTVTNEKLFF.

V usage is TRBV29-1 and J usage is TRBJ2-1; TRBD1 agrees at 7 bases. Germline V gene data show CDR1 as SQVTM and CDR2 as ANQGSEA. CDR3 size: 16 residues. J was trimmed by 5 bases and V by 6 bases; bases with no gene match: 16. This chain's CDR3 is CSVYRGTTVLNNEQFF. CDR3 nucleotide sequence: TGCAGCGTGTACAGGGGAACCACCGTCCTTAACAATGAGCAGTTCTTC.

CDR3 in DNA: TGTGCCAGCAGTTTATTGGCAGGGGGGTGGACAGATACGCAGTATTTT. Translating it yields CASSLLAGGWTDTQYF. This chain connects TRBV28 to TRBJ2-3; D may be TRBD1 (7 bases). There are 16 residues in the CDR3. Trimming took 1 base from V and 3 from J, leaving 14 bases between them. CDR1 MDHEN and CDR2 SYDVKM come from the germline V gene.

The chain recombines TRBV15 with TRBJ1-2, with D tentatively TRBD1 (5 bases). The CDR3 totals 14 residues. CDR1 is LNHNV, CDR2 YYDKDF, per germline (reference sequence). Trimming cost V 6 bases and J 4 bases, with 15 bases left between them. The CDR3 loop reads CATSTDRQSYGYTF. The CDR3 nucleotides are TGTGCCACCAGTACCGATCGACAGAGCTATGGCTACACCTTC.

The J gene is TRBJ1-6, the V gene TRBV4-2; TRBD1 matches at 9 bases. CDR3 length equals 17 residues. Trimming at V came to 2 bases and at J to 9 bases, leaving 11 bases not matched to a gene. Germline V lookup: CDR1 LGHNA, CDR2 YNFKEQ. CDR3 sequence: CASSQLWGTGPSSPLHF. The CDR3, as DNA: TGTGCCAGCAGCCAACTTTGGGGGACAGGGCCAAGTTCACCCCTCCACTTT.

The CDR3 reads CASSLVPLAGFNTGELFF. CDR3 bases: TGTGCCAGCAGCTTAGTTCCCCTAGCGGGGTTCAACACCGGGGAGCTGTTTTTT. J is TRBJ2-2 and V is TRBV7-6, with 9 bases fitting TRBD2. The ends lost 1 base at V and 2 bases at J; junction bases unmatched: 8. The CDR3 sequence is 18 residues long. Germline-derived CDR1 and CDR2 are SGHVS and FNYEAQ. Based on the CDR3 plus reference TRBV7-6 and TRBJ2-2, the full variable domain is GAGVSQSPRYKVTKRGQDVALRCDPISGHVSLYWYRQALGQGPEFLTYFNYEAQQDKSGLPNDRFSAERPEGSISTLTIQRTEQRDSAMYRCASSLVPLAGFNTGELFFGEGSRLTVL.